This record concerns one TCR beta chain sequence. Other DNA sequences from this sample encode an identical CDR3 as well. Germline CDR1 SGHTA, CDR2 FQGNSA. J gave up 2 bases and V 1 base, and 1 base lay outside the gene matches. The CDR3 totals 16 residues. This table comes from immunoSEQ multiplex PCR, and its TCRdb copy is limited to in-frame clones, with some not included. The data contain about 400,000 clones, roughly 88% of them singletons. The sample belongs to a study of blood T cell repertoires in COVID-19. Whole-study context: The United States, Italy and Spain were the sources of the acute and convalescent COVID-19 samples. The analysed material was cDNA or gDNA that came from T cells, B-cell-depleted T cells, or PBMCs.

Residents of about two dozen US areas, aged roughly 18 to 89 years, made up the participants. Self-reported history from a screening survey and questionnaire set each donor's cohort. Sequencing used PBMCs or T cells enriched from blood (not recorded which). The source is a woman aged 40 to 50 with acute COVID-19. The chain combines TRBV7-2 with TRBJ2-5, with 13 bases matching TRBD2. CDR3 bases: TGTGCCAGCAGCTTAGGACTAGCGGGGGGTCAAGAGACCCAGTACTTC. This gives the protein CASSLGLAGGQETQYF.